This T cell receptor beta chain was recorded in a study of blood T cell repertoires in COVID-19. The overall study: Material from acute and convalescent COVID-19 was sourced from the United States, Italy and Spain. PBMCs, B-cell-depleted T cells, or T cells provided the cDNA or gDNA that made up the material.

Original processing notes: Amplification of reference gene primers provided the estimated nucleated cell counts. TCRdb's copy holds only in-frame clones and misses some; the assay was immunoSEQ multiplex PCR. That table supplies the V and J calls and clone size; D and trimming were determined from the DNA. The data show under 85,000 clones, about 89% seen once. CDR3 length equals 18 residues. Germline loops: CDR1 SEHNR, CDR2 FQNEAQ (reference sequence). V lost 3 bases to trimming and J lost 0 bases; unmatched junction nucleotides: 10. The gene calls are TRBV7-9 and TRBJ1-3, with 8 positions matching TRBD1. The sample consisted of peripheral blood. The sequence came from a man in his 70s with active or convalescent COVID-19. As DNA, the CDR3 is TGTGCCAGCAGCTTTGGGGCAGGGGGCCCGAGCTCTGGAAACACCATATATTTT. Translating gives CASSFGAGGPSSGNTIYF.